This TCR beta chain emerged from a study of Ad26.COV2.S vaccination and SARS-CoV-2 variants. Turning to the study itself: Of the COV1001 trial arms, the Ad26.COV2.S arm included the donor. Study-wide findings and caveats: Vaccine and placebo recipients had similar non-spike TCR breadth. TCR breadth and depth analyses may have underestimated total T cell responses. Spike-specific TCR breadth was greater after Ad26.COV2.S than placebo.

Regarding treatment: 19 received Ad26.COV2.S at low or high dose, single or two shots; roughly five received placebo; per-sample allocation not given. Day 63 after the first injection of vaccine or placebo was the sampling time. Germline CDR1 GTSNPN, CDR2 SVGIG (reference sequence). The CDR3 covers 13 residues. Deletions cut 0 bases from V and 11 bases from J, with 16 bases between. Details on this clone: The antigen is unknown.

Sequencing used immunoSEQ multiplex PCR; TCRdb keeps in-frame clones, though not all of them. This table has about 460,000 clones, 70% to 90% appearing once. The sample consisted of peripheral blood, taken in a trial of Ad26.COV2.S vaccine versus placebo. This chain joins TRBV30 and TRBJ1-1, with D unclear. The clonotype originates from a person between 18 and 60 years old who received the Ad26.COV2.S COVID-19 vaccine or a placebo. The CDR3 bases are TGTGCCTGGAGTGTAGGAGGTGCGCAGGTCGCTTTCTTT. It translates to CAWSVGGAQVAFF.